The 21 T cell receptor beta chains below come from one sample, sequenced in a study of OX40 agonist ivuxolimab in advanced cancers. The table came from immunoSEQ multiplex PCR; TCRdb's copy has only in-frame clones and leaves some out. The repertoire holds 45,000 to 60,000 clones, roughly nine tenths seen once, with 6.7% in the top ten. The material sequenced was CD4+ or CD8+ T cells sorted from blood, taken in a trial of the OX40 agonist ivuxolimab. These receptors were obtained from an adult with an advanced solid tumor such as melanoma, head and neck, liver or kidney cancer.

This clone was recorded only once. The chain is built from TRBV18 and TRBJ1-1, with TRBD1 matching 7 bases. CDR3 length: 18 residues. CDR1 and CDR2 (germline): KGHSH, LQKENI. V trimming: 1 base; J trimming: 1 base; junction bases outside the gene matches: 12. The CDR3 DNA is TGTGCCAGCTCACCACGGGTAGGGGGCGCGGCGGGGAACACTGAAGCTTTCTTT. Translating it yields CASSPRVGGAAGNTEAFF.

The CDR3 coding sequence is TGTGCCAGCAGCTTCGACGGCGGGGGTTACAATGAGCAGTTCTTC. This sequence encodes CASSFDGGGYNEQFF. The rearrangement links TRBV7-9 to TRBJ2-1; 7 positions match TRBD2. The CDR3 extends over 15 amino acids. The germline V gene has CDR1 SEHNR and CDR2 FQNEAQ (reference sequence). Germline trimming cut 3 bases from V and 4 bases from J; bases unmatched to any gene: 6.

This chain connects TRBV6-6 to TRBJ1-2; perhaps TRBD1 as D (6 bases). Germline V gives CDR1 MNHNY, CDR2 SVGAGI (reference sequence). The V gene lost 6 bases and the J gene lost 4 bases, with 18 bases spanning the gap. This CDR3 is built from 15 residues. The CDR3 sequence: CASSRNTDSFYGYTF. DNA for the CDR3: TGTGCCAGCAGCCGTAACACGGACAGTTTCTATGGCTACACCTTC.

The chain recombines TRBV30 with TRBJ2-7; 10 bases map to TRBD1. CDR3 length equals 17 residues. Germline values: CDR1 GTSNPN, CDR2 SVGIG (reference sequence). CDR3 nucleotide sequence: TGTGCATCAAACCAACGGGGGACAGGGGATTTGATTTACGAGCAGTACTTC. It encodes CASNQRGTGDLIYEQYF.

V is TRBV10-2 and J is TRBJ1-1; D gene unclear. CDR3 length equals 14 residues. CDR1 and CDR2 from the germline V gene are WSHSY and SAAADI. Trimming left V 6 bases short and J 0 bases short, with 11 bases between. The CDR3 DNA sequence: TGCGCCAGCAGGAGTACAGCCATGAACACTGAAGCTTTCTTT. This encodes CASRSTAMNTEAFF.

V usage is TRBV18 and J usage is TRBJ1-2; D perhaps matches TRBD1 (6 bases). The V gene lost 8 bases and the J gene lost 2 bases, with 15 bases spanning the gap. The CDR3 extends over 14 amino acids. CDR1 and CDR2 from the germline V gene are KGHSH and LQKENI. CDR3 nucleotides: TGTGCCAGCACCTCGGACAGAGTCAACTATGGCTACACCTTC. Its translation is CASTSDRVNYGYTF.

The V gene is TRBV19, the J gene TRBJ2-7, with 9 positions matching TRBD1. Germline CDR1 LNHDA, CDR2 SQIVND (reference sequence). This CDR3 has 16 residues. Losses at the gene ends were 5 bases for V and 4 bases for J; bases not matched to a gene: 12. The CDR3 coding sequence is TGTGCCAGTAGTGTACGTCAGGGACAGGGTCCTTACGAGCAGTACTTC. It encodes CASSVRQGQGPYEQYF.

This clone came up once. The chain has TRBV29-1 and TRBJ2-7; weak D call: TRBD2 (5 bases). CDR3 size: 11 residues. V lost 7 bases to trimming and J lost 5 bases, with 12 bases between them. Per germline, CDR1 SQVTM and CDR2 ANQGSEA. CDR3 region: CSANSGDEQYF. CDR3 bases: TGCAGCGCCAATTCCGGGGACGAGCAGTACTTC.

The chain carries TRBV18 and TRBJ1-1; 11 bases are shared with TRBD1. Germline values: CDR1 KGHSH, CDR2 LQKENI. The V and J ends lost 5 bases and 3 bases, in that order; junction bases with no gene match: 2. CDR3 length: 14 amino acids. The CDR3 coding sequence is TGTGCCAGCTCAGGACAGGGGGCTGACACTGAAGCTTTCTTT. The encoded protein is CASSGQGADTEAFF.

The chain couples TRBV14 to TRBJ2-1, with 7 bases matching TRBD1. Per germline, CDR1 SGHDN and CDR2 FVKESK. Trimming took 4 bases from V and 4 from J; bases not matched to a gene: 7. The CDR3 has 15 residues. DNA for the CDR3: TGTGCCAGCAGCCCCTTGACAGGGAAATACAATGAGCAGTTCTTC. As protein: CASSPLTGKYNEQFF.

The V gene is TRBV7-2, the J gene TRBJ2-2; D remains ambiguous. V lost 5 bases and J 5 bases, leaving 12 bases between the germline ends. Germline V gene data show CDR1 as SGHTA and CDR2 as FQGNSA. This CDR3 contains 14 residues. The CDR3 sequence: CASSPQAGTGELFF. The CDR3 nucleotides read TGTGCCAGCAGCCCTCAGGCCGGTACCGGGGAGCTGTTTTTT. Full variable domain (remainder filled in from reference TRBV7-2 and TRBJ2-2): GAGVSQSPSNKVTEKGKDVELRCDPISGHTALYWYRQSLGQGLEFLIYFQGNSAPDKSGLPSDRFSAERTGGSVSTLTIQRTQQEDSAVYLCASSPQAGTGELFFGEGSRLTVL.

The J gene is TRBJ1-3, the V gene TRBV6-1, with a weak D call TRBD1 (6 bases). V was cut by 6 bases and J by 4 bases, with 10 bases left in between. The CDR3 extends over 13 amino acids. Germline lookup yields CDR1 MNHNS and CDR2 SASEGT. CDR3 in DNA: TGTGCCAGCAGGTTGGACAGCGGAAACACCATATATTTT. Translated: CASRLDSGNTIYF.

This clone was found a few times. The chain combines TRBV5-6 with TRBJ1-3; D unresolved. The CDR3 loop spans 16 amino acids. With 4 bases removed from V and 4 bases from J, the gap between germline ends came to 18 bases. CDR1 and CDR2 from the germline V gene are SGHDT and YYEEEE. CDR3 in amino acids: CASSLMRGFGGNTIYF. The CDR3 DNA sequence: TGTGCCAGCAGCCTGATGCGCGGGTTCGGCGGAAACACCATATATTTT.

This sequence joins TRBV19 and TRBJ2-2, with 8 bases that match TRBD1. The CDR3 covers 15 residues. Germline V gene sequence: CDR1 LNHDA, CDR2 SQIVND (reference sequence). Germline trimming cut 5 bases from V and 7 bases from J; bases unmatched to any gene: 9. CDR3 coding DNA: TGTGCCAGTAGTGACCAGGGGGCGTTAATCGGGGAGCTGTTTTTT. This gives the protein CASSDQGALIGELFF.

The CDR3: CASSLSSGDYNEQFF. In DNA form, the CDR3 reads TGTGCCAGCAGCTTATCTAGCGGAGACTATAATGAGCAGTTCTTC. V gene TRBV7-2 combines with J gene TRBJ2-1; TRBD2 agrees at 7 bases. The ends lost 2 bases at V and 7 bases at J; junction bases unmatched: 8. Germline CDR1 is SGHTA and CDR2 is FQGNSA. The CDR3 has 15 residues. The variable domain in full, with the rest retrieved from reference TRBV7-2 and TRBJ2-1, is GAGVSQSPSNKVTEKGKDVELRCDPISGHTALYWYRQSLGQGLEFLIYFQGNSAPDKSGLPSDRFSAERTGGSVSTLTIQRTQQEDSAVYLCASSLSSGDYNEQFFGPGTRLTVL.

The chain's CDR3 is CSGSLWNTEAFF. CDR3 DNA sequence: TGCAGCGGATCGTTGTGGAACACTGAAGCTTTCTTT. The chain couples TRBV29-1 to TRBJ1-1; no reliable D call. V was shortened by 7 bases and J by 1 base, with 10 bases between the two germline ends. There are 12 residues in the CDR3. Per germline, CDR1 SQVTM and CDR2 ANQGSEA.

In this sample, this clone turned up once. This chain joins TRBV15 and TRBJ1-1; D ambiguous. The CDR3 loop spans 16 amino acids. The V gene lost 0 bases and the J gene lost 3 bases, with 14 bases spanning the gap. The V gene's germline CDR1 is LNHNV and CDR2 YYDKDF (reference sequence). DNA for the CDR3: TGTGCCACCAGCAGAGATGTCGGGTGGAGGGACACTGAAGCTTTCTTT. Encoded protein: CATSRDVGWRDTEAFF.

This clone was seen only once. This chain links TRBV30 with TRBJ2-7, with D perhaps given as TRBD1 or TRBD2 (6 bases each). The CDR3 runs to 13 residues. Germline lookup yields CDR1 GTSNPN and CDR2 SVGIG (reference sequence). V was cut by 1 base and J by 6 bases, with 13 bases left in between. The CDR3, as DNA: TGTGCCTGGAGTGGACAGGAGGGACTCGAGCAGTACTTC. Translation: CAWSGQEGLEQYF.

J is TRBJ2-1 and V is TRBV7-8; D is undetermined. With 5 bases removed from V and 2 bases from J, the gap between germline ends came to 16 bases. Germline V gene sequence: CDR1 SGHVS, CDR2 FQNEAQ. This CDR3 spans 16 amino acids. CDR3 sequence reads: CASSPRRAGTYNEQFF. Here the CDR3 DNA reads TGTGCCAGCAGCCCCAGAAGGGCTGGGACCTACAATGAGCAGTTCTTC.

This chain links TRBV28 with TRBJ1-6; D remains ambiguous. Germline V CDR1 and CDR2: MDHEN, SYDVKM. This CDR3 has 12 residues. V lost 6 bases and J 9 bases, leaving 9 bases between the germline ends. Here the CDR3 DNA reads TGTGCCAGCAGACCTTGGGCTTCACCCCTCCACTTT. This translates into CASRPWASPLHF.

This clone was seen once. This sequence joins TRBV19 and TRBJ1-5; D perhaps matches TRBD1 (5 bases). The CDR3 totals 14 residues. Germline V gene lookup returns CDR1 LNHDA and CDR2 SQIVND (reference sequence). V shed 5 bases and J shed 5 bases, with 13 bases lying between them. DNA of the CDR3: TGTGCCAGTAGTCGGACGTGGGGCGATCAGCCCCAGCATTTT. Protein: CASSRTWGDQPQHF.